The present TCR beta chain was sequenced within a study of blood T cell repertoires in COVID-19. In the study overall: Collection of acute and convalescent COVID-19 samples took place in the United States, Italy and Spain.

Generated by immunoSEQ multiplex PCR, the TCRdb table keeps only in-frame clones and is missing some. The repertoire holds 470,000 or so clones, with 87% as singletons. The study recruited people aged roughly 18 to 95 years across some 23 US areas. The V end was cut by 6 bases, the J end by 2 bases, with 10 bases between. Germline CDR1 is MDHEN and CDR2 is SYDVKM. The CDR3 has 13 residues. The sample consisted of PBMCs or T cells enriched from blood (not recorded which). This receptor was obtained from a woman aged 18-29 years with acute COVID-19. The J gene is TRBJ2-5, the V gene TRBV28, with a weak D call TRBD1 (6 bases). CDR3 sequence: CASSQTGQETQYF. CDR3 coding DNA: TGTGCCAGCAGCCAGACAGGACAAGAGACCCAGTACTTC.